This T cell receptor (beta chain) was identified in a study of blood T cell repertoires in COVID-19. Original handling: Reference gene primer amplification gave estimated nucleated cell counts. Data came from immunoSEQ multiplex PCR; TCRdb stores just in-frame clones and leaves some out. V and J calls and clone size are those listed in that table; D and trimming were worked out from the DNA. The sample lists about 40,000 clones, about 85% occurring once. V was pared by 6 bases and J by 9 bases, with 20 bases between. CDR1 is SGDLS, CDR2 YYNGEE, per germline. The CDR3 has 14 amino acids. The chain carries TRBV9 and TRBJ2-3, with D possibly matching TRBD2 (5 bases). The clonotype was recovered from a human donor in a cohort sampled during active COVID-19. The source material was peripheral blood. The CDR3 protein is CASTFGRGEGTQYF. DNA of the CDR3: TGTGCCAGCACCTTCGGCCGGGGAGAGGGCACGCAGTATTTT.